This T cell receptor beta chain was documented in a study of beta chain features in type 1 diabetes. On this clone itself: What it recognizes is unknown.

Study-wide results and limits: TCRB CDR3 length was moderately but significantly reduced in all four CD4+ subsets of Type 1 diabetes patients.

What was sequenced were expressed TCRB transcripts, since all of the isolated RNA had been reverse transcribed. Generated by immunoSEQ multiplex PCR, the TCRdb table keeps only in-frame clones and is missing some. The sample carries around 310,000 clones, around an eighth recorded once. Germline CDR1 is LNHNV and CDR2 is YYDKDF (reference sequence). This CDR3 spans 16 amino acids. Trimming took 5 bases from V and 5 from J; bases not matched to a gene: 8. The genes are TRBV15 and TRBJ2-2, with 10 bases fitting TRBD2. Sequencing was carried out using naive CD4+ T cells from blood. The sequence was collected from a woman younger than 35 with type 1 diabetes. The CDR3 coding sequence is TGTGCCACCAGCCCCCGCATAGCGGGAGGAACCGGGGAGCTGTTTTTT. It codes for CATSPRIAGGTGELFF.